This TCR beta chain was identified in a study of blood T cells in healthy people across ages. Study-level findings and limits: The long-lived group displayed more naive CD4+ cells, plus higher diversity, than the aged donors did.

Germline V gene lookup returns CDR1 MNHEY and CDR2 SMNVEV (reference sequence). Trimming cost V 8 bases and J 6 bases; bases outside gene matches: 9. The CDR3 consists of 14 residues. This clonotype has at least ten counts. The target antigen is unknown. The authors ran a second PCR of roughly 6 to 11 cycles using a sample-barcoded 5' primer and a J-beta primer mix. From the 5' RACE reads, TCRdb called clonotypes with MiXCR, one entry per CDR3 protein. The sample consists of 850,000 or so distinct CDR3 sequences, 25% to 30% of them appearing once. Sequenced material: blood. This TCR derives from a woman of 80 years or more in good health. V usage is TRBV27 and J usage is TRBJ1-5, with 8 bases matching TRBD1. CDR3 DNA sequence: TGTGCCAGCCGTTCAGGGGGCTCAGGTCAGCCCCAGCATTTT. This sequence encodes CASRSGGSGQPQHF.